A single TCR beta chain is shown here with its context. This specimen comes from a study of blood T cells in healthy people across ages. At least 6.5 million PBMCs were isolated per sample. This CDR3 is 17 amino acids long. Germline V CDR1 and CDR2: SGHTA, FQGNSA. With V trimmed by 0 bases and J by 2 bases, 2 bases remained unmatched. Alongside a J-beta primer mix, a sample-barcoded 5' primer served in a second PCR lasting about 6 to 12 cycles. TCRdb fed the 5' RACE reads into MiXCR, producing one record per CDR3 protein. The repertoire holds roughly 550,000 distinct CDR3 sequences, around 24% seen once, with 8.7% in the top ten. Another study also made use of these data, one on T cells of mothers and their children.

Sequenced input: blood. The chain has TRBV7-2 and TRBJ2-1; 12 nucleotides match TRBD2. The TCR comes from a boy between 5 and 17 years old in good health. CDR3 sequence: CASSLAASGGAYNEQFF. The CDR3 nucleotides are TGTGCCAGCAGCTTAGCGGCTAGCGGGGGGGCCTACAATGAGCAGTTCTTC.